The next 10 T cell receptor beta chains were all read from a single sample in a study of monozygotic twins with inflammatory bowel disease. From its re-call of the 5' RACE reads, TCRdb lists each CDR3 protein once, without DNA. The listing contains over 150,000 distinct CDR3 sequences. Sequencing input: blood. These TCRs come from a human donor with ulcerative colitis or Crohn's disease, or a healthy co-twin of an affected twin (not recorded which).

The chain has TRBV29-1 and TRBJ2-7; as DNA is missing, the TRBD1 call by TCRdb cannot be tested. The CDR3 sequence is 13 residues long. CDR1 and CDR2 (germline): SQVTM, ANQGSEA. This CDR3 is CSVLDRVTYEQYF.

This chain connects TRBV20-1 to TRBJ1-2; checking the TCRdb D call of TRBD1 is not possible without DNA. The CDR3 loop spans 12 amino acids. Germline CDR1 reads DFQATT; CDR2 reads SNEGSKA (reference sequence). CDR3 in amino acids: CSASKGSYGYTF.

V is TRBV6-2 or TRBV6-3 and J is TRBJ2-7; TCRdb calls TRBD2, which cannot be checked without DNA. The CDR3 is 16 residues long. Germline loops: CDR1 MNHEY, CDR2 SVGEGT. CDR3: CASSNLAGARKDEQYF.

The rearrangement joins TRBV7-6 to TRBJ1-5; there is no DNA to check the TCRdb D call of TRBD1. This CDR3 has 13 amino acids. Germline lookup yields CDR1 SGHVS and CDR2 FNYEAQ. CDR3 sequence reads: CASSPLGDGPQHF.

This sequence joins TRBV7-3 and TRBJ2-1; TCRdb indicates TRBD2, and absent DNA this call remains unverified. The CDR3 spans 13 residues. Germline loops: CDR1 SGHTA, CDR2 FQGTGA. This chain's CDR3 is CASRLTRSNEQFF.

V and J are TRBV18 and TRBJ1-1; the TCRdb call, TRBD1, lacks DNA for checking. CDR1 KGHSH and CDR2 LQKENI come from the germline V gene. The CDR3 consists of 15 residues. The CDR3 loop is CASSPRTGGNTEALF.

The J gene is TRBJ2-7, the V gene TRBV5-1; TCRdb's D call, TRBD1, is unchecked because there is no DNA. The CDR3 covers 13 residues. Germline V gene sequence: CDR1 SGHRS, CDR2 YFSETQ. CDR3 residues: CASSSTGGHEQYF.

CDR3 protein: CSARDRTYEQYF. The chain has TRBV29-1 and TRBJ2-7; TCRdb names TRBD1, which stays unverified in the absence of DNA. This CDR3 is 12 amino acids long. Per the germline V gene, CDR1 is SQVTM and CDR2 is ANQGSEA.

V gene TRBV20-1 combines with J gene TRBJ2-4; TCRdb calls TRBD2, which cannot be checked without DNA. This CDR3 contains 16 residues. Germline V gene lookup returns CDR1 DFQATT and CDR2 SNEGSKA (reference sequence). CDR3 sequence reads: CSAPYIGRGAKNIQYF.

V gene TRBV5-1 combines with J gene TRBJ2-5; checking the TCRdb D call of TRBD1 is not possible without DNA. Germline CDR1 is SGHRS and CDR2 is YFSETQ. CDR3 size: 15 residues. This CDR3 reads CASSFVDRRQETQYF.